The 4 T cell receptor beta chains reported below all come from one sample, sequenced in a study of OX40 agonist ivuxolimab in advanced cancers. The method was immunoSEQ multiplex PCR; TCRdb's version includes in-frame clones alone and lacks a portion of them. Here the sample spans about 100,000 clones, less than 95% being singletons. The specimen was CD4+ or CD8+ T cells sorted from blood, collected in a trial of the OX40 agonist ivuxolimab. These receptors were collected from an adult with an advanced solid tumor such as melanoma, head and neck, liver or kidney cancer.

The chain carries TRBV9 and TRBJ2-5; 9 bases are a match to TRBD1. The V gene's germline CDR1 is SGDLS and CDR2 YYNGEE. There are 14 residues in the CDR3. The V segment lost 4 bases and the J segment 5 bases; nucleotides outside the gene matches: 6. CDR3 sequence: CASSITGGPETQYF. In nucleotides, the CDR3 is TGTGCCAGCAGCATTACAGGGGGCCCGGAGACCCAGTACTTC.

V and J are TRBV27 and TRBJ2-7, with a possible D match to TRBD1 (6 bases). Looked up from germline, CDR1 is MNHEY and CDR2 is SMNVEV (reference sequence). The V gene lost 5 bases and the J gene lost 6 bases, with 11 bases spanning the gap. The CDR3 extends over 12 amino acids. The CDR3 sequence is CASSPQGFEQYF. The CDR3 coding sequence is TGTGCCAGCAGTCCACAGGGATTCGAGCAGTACTTC.

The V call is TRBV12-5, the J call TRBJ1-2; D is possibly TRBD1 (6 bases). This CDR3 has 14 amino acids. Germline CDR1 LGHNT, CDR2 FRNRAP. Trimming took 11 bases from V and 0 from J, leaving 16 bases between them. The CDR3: CAGSIQGSNYGYTF. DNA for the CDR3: TGTGCTGGCTCGATTCAGGGGTCTAACTATGGCTACACCTTC.

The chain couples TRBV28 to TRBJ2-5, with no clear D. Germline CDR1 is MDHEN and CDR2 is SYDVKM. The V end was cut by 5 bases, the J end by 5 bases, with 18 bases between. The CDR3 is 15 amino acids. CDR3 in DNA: TGTGCCAGCAGTCGGATCGTAGGTACCGGGGAGACCCAGTACTTC. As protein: CASSRIVGTGETQYF.